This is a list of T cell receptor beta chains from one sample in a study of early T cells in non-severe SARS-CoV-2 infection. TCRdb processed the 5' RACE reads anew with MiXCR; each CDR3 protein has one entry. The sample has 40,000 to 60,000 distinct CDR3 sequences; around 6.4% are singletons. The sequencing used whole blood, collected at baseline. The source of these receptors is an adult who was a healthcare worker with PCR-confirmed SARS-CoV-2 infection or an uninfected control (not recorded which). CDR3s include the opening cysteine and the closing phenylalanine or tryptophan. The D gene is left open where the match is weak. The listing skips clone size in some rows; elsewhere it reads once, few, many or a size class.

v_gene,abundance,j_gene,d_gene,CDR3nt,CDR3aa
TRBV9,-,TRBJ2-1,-,TGTGCCAGCAGCGTAGTGGCGGGACCCCCCAATGAGCAGTTCTTC,CASSVVAGPPNEQFF
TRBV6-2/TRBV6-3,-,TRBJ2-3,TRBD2,TGTGCCAGCAGCCCCGGCAGCGGGAGAGGGACAGATACGCAGTATTTT,CASSPGSGRGTDTQYF
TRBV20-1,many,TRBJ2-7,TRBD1,TGCAGTGCTAGATCCCCCGGGACAGGCCAAGCCTACGAGCAGTACTTC,CSARSPGTGQAYEQYF
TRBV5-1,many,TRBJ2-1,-,TGCGCCAGCAGCCCCTTGGCCCGCGGAGGTGAGCAGTTCTTC,CASSPLARGGEQFF
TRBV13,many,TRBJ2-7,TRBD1,TGTGCCAGCAGCTCTGGGACAGGGGCCTACGAGCAGTACTTC,CASSSGTGAYEQYF
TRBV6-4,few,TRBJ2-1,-,TGTGCCAGCAGTGAAAGGGGGAGAGGGGATGAGCAGTTCTTC,CASSERGRGDEQFF
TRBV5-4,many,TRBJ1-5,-,TGTGCCAGCAAAACCCCTGATAGCAATCAGCCCCAGCATTTT,CASKTPDSNQPQHF
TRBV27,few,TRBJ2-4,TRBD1,TGTGCCAGCAGTTTATTAGCCGGTTTAGGGGGCAGGAACATTCAGTACTTC,CASSLLAGLGGRNIQYF
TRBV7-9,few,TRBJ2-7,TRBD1,TGTGCCAGCAGCTCTGTCACTGACAGGGGATTCGAGCAGTACTTC,CASSSVTDRGFEQYF
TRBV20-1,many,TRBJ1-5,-,TGCAGTGCTAGAGATCTTCGGGGGTCCGAAGTGGATCAGCCCCAGCATTTT,CSARDLRGSEVDQPQHF
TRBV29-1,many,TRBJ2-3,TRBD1,TGCAGCGTCAAGACAGGGGGAGGAATAGATACGCAGTATTTT,CSVKTGGGIDTQYF
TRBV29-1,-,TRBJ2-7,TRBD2,TGCAGCGTTGAAGTGGGAGGGAACGAGCAGTACTTC,CSVEVGGNEQYF
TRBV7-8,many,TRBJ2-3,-,TGTGCCAGCAGCCCCCGGGTGGGCCGGGGGGATACGCAGTATTTT,CASSPRVGRGDTQYF
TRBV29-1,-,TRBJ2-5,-,TGCAGCACAAACAGGTTGGGGACCCAGTACTTC,CSTNRLGTQYF
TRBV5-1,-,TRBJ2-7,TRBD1,TGCGCCAGCAGCCAACAGGGGCGGGAGCAGTACTTC,CASSQQGREQYF
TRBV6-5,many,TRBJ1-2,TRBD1,TGTGCCAGCAGTTTGTCCGGGACAGGGTCCTATGGCTACACCTTC,CASSLSGTGSYGYTF
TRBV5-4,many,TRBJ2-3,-,TGTGCCACCGAGGACGGGAGCAGCACAGATACGCAGTATTTT,CATEDGSSTDTQYF
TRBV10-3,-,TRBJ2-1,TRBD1,TGTGCCATCAGGCCCGGGACAGGGTCTACCAATGAGCAGTTCTTC,CAIRPGTGSTNEQFF
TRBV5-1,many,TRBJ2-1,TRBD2,TGCGCCAGCAGGGCCGGGACTAGCGATTACAATGAGCAGTTCTTC,CASRAGTSDYNEQFF
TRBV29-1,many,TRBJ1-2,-,TGCAGCGTTGAATGGCAATCCTATGGCTACACCTTC,CSVEWQSYGYTF
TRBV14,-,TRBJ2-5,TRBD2,TGTGCCAGCAGCCAAGATTCGGGGGGACTACAAGAGACCCAGTACTTC,CASSQDSGGLQETQYF
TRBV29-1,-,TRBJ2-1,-,TGCAGCGTTCAGAGGACAGAATCCAATGAGCAGTTCTTC,CSVQRTESNEQFF
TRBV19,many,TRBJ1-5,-,TGTGCCAGTACAGGGACAATACTCAATCAGCCCCAGCATTTT,CASTGTILNQPQHF